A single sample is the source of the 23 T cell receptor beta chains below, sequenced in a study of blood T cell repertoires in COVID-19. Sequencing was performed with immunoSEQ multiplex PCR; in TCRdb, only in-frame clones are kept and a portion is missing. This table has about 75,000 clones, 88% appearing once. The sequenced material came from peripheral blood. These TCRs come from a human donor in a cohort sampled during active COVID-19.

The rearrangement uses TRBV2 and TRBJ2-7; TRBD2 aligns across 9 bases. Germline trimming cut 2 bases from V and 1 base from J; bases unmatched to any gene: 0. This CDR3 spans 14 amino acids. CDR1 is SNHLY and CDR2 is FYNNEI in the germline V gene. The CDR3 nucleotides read TGTGCCAGCAGTGAACTAGCGGGATCCTACGAGCAGTACTTC. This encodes CASSELAGSYEQYF.

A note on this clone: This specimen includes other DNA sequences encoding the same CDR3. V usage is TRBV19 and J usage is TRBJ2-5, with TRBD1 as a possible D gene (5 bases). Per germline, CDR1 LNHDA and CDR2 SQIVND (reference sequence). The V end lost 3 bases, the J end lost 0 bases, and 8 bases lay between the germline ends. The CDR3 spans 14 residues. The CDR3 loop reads CASSIQGNQETQYF. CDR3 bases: TGTGCCAGTAGTATCCAGGGCAACCAAGAGACCCAGTACTTC.

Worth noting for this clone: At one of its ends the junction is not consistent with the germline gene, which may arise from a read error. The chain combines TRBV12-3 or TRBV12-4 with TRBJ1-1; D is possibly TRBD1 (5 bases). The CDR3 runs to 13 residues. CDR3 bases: TGTGCCAGCAGTTTAGGACAGAACTCTGAAGCTTTCTTT. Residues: CASSLGQNSEAFF.

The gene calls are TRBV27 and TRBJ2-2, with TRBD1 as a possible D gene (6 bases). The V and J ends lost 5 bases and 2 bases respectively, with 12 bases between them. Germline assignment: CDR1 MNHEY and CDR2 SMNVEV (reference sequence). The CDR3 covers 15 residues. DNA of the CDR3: TGTGCCAGCAGTAGGACAGCTCACAACACCGGGGAGCTGTTTTTT. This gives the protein CASSRTAHNTGELFF.

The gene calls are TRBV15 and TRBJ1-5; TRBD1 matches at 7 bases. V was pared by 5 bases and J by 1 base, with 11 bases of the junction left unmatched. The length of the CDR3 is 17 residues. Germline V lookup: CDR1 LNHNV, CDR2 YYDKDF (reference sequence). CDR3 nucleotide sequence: TGTGCCACCAGCCCAAAATGGGGGACAGCAAGCAATCAGCCCCAGCATTTT. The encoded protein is CATSPKWGTASNQPQHF.

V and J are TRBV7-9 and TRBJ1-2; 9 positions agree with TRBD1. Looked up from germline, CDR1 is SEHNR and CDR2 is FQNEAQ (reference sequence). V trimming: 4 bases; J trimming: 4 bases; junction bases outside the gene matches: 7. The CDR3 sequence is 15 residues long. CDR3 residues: CASSSGTGSPYGYTF. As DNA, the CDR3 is TGTGCCAGCAGCTCCGGGACAGGGAGCCCCTATGGCTACACCTTC.

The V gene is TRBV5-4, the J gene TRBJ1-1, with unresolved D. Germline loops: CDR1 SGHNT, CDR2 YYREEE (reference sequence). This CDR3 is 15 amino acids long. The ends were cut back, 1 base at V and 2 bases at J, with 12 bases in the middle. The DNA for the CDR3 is TGTGCCAGCAGCTTGTATAGTACCCGAAACACTGAAGCTTTCTTT. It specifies CASSLYSTRNTEAFF.

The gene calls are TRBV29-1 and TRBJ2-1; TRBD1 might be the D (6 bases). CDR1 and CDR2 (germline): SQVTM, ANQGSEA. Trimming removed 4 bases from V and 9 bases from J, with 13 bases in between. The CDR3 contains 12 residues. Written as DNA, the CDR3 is TGCAGCGTTGTATGGGGGCGGCTTGAGCAGTTCTTC. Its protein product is CSVVWGRLEQFF.

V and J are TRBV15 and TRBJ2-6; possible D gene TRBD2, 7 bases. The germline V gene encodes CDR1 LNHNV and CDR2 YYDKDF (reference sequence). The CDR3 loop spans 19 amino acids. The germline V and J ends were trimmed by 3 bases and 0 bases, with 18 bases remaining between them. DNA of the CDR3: TGTGCCACCAGCAGGGGGGCGGCCGGGGGGAACTCTGGGGCCAACGTCCTGACTTTC. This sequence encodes CATSRGAAGGNSGANVLTF. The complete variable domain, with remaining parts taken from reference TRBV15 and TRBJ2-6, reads DAMVIQNPRYQVTQFGKPVTLSCSQTLNHNVMYWYQQKSSQAPKLLFHYYDKDFNNEADTPDNFQSRRPNTSFCFLDIRSPGLGDTAMYLCATSRGAAGGNSGANVLTFGAGSRLTVL.

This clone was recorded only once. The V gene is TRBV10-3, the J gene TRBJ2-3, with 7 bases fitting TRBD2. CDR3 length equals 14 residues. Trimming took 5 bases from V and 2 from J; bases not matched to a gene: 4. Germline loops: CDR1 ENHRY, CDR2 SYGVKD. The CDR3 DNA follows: TGTGCCATCAGTAATGCGGGAGTCACAGATACGCAGTATTTT. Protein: CAISNAGVTDTQYF.

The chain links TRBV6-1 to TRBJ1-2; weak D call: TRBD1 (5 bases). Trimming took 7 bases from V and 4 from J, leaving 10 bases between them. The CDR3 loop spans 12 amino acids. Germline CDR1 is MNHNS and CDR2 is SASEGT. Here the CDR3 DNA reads TGTGCCAGCAATGAGGGGCTCTATGGCTACACCTTC. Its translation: CASNEGLYGYTF.

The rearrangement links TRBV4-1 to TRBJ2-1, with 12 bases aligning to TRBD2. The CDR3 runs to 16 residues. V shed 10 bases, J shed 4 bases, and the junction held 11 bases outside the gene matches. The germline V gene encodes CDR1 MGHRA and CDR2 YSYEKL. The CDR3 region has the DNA TGCGCCACCTTAGCTAGCGGGGGGGCGTTTTACAATGAGCAGTTCTTC. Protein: CATLASGGAFYNEQFF.

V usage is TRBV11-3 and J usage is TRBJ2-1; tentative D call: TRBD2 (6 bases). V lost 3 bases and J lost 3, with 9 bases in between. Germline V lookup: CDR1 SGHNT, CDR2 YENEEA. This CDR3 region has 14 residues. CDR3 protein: CASSFGGLYNEQFF. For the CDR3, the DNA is TGTGCCAGCAGCTTCGGGGGTCTCTACAATGAGCAGTTCTTC.

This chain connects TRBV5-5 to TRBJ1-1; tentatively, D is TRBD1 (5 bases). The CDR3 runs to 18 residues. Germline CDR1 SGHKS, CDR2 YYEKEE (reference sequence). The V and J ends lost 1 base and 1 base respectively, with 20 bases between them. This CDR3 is CASSLIRRGRQANTEAFF. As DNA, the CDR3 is TGTGCCAGCAGCTTGATTCGGAGGGGCAGACAAGCGAACACTGAAGCTTTCTTT. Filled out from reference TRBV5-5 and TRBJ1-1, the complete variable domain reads DAGVTQSPTHLIKTRGQQVTLRCSPISGHKSVSWYQQVLGQGPQFIFQYYEKEERGRGNFPDRFSARQFPNYSSELNVNALLLGDSALYLCASSLIRRGRQANTEAFFGQGTRLTVV.

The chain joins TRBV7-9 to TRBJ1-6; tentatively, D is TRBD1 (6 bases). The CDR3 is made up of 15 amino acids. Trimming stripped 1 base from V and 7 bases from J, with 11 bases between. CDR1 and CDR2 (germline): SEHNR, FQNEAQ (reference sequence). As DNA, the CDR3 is TGTGCCAGCAGCTTAGTTCAGGGGCGGAATTCACCCCTCCACTTT. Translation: CASSLVQGRNSPLHF. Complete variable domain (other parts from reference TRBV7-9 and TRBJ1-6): DTGVSQNPRHKITKRGQNVTFRCDPISEHNRLYWYRQTLGQGPEFLTYFQNEAQLEKSRLLSDRFSAERPKGSFSTLEIQRTEQGDSAMYLCASSLVQGRNSPLHFGNGTRLTVT.

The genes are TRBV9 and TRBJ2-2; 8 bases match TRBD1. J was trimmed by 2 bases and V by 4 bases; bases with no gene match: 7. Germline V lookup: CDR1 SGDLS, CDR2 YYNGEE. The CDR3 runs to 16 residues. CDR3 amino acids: CASSSPGQDNTGELFF. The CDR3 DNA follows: TGTGCCAGCAGCTCTCCGGGACAGGATAACACCGGGGAGCTGTTTTTT.

The DNA for the CDR3 is TGTGCCACCAGTGATCCCAGAAGCTCTGGAAACACCATATATTTT. Amino acids: CATSDPRSSGNTIYF. The chain combines TRBV24-1 with TRBJ1-3, with D hard to call. The CDR3 consists of 15 residues. Germline CDR1 reads KGHDR; CDR2 reads SFDVKD. V was trimmed by 3 bases and J by 0 bases, leaving 8 bases between them.

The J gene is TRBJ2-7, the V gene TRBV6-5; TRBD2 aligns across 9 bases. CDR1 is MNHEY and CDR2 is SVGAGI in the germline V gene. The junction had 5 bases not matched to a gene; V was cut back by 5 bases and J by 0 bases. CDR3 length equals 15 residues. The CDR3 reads CASSTRLADSYEQYF. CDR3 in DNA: TGTGCCAGCAGTACCAGACTAGCGGACTCCTACGAGCAGTACTTC.

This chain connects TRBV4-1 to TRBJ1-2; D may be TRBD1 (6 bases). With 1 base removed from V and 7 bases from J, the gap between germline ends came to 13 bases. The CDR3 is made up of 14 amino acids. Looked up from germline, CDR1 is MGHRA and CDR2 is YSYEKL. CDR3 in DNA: TGCGCCAGCAGCCAAGCCCAGGGGCAGAGTGGCTACACCTTC. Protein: CASSQAQGQSGYTF.

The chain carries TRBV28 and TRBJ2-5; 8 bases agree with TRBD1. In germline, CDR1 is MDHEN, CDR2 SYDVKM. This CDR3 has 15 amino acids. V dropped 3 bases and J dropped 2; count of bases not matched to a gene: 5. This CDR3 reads CASSFQGAGQETQYF. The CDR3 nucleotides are TGTGCCAGCAGTTTTCAGGGGGCAGGGCAAGAGACCCAGTACTTC.

CDR3 loop: CASSLIQRSQPQHF. The CDR3 bases are TGTGCCAGCAGCCTTATTCAACGTAGCCAGCCCCAGCATTTT. The chain links TRBV28 to TRBJ1-5; no clear D. The germline V and J ends were trimmed by 6 bases and 7 bases, with 16 bases remaining between them. Germline CDR1 reads MDHEN; CDR2 reads SYDVKM. The CDR3 has 14 residues.

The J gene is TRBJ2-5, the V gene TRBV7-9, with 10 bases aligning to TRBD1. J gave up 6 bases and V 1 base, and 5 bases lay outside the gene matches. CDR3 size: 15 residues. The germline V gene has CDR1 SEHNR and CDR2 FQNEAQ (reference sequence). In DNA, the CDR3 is TGTGCCAGCAGCTTAGAGACAGGGGGCTGGAAGACCCAGTACTTC. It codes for CASSLETGGWKTQYF.

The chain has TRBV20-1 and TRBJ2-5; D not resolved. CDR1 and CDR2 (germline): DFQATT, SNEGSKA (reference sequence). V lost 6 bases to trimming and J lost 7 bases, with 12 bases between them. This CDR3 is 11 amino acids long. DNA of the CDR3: TGCAGTGCCCAAGCCCTAGGGACCCAGTACTTC. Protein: CSAQALGTQYF.